This T cell receptor (beta chain) was documented in a study of blood T cell repertoires in COVID-19. About the research overall: COVID-19 samples from acute and convalescent phases originated in the United States, Italy and Spain.

This table comes from immunoSEQ multiplex PCR, and its TCRdb copy is limited to in-frame clones, with some not included. The repertoire consists of 200,000 to 250,000 clones, with about 91% occurring once and the leading ten covering about 15%. This CDR3 region has 15 residues. Deletions cut 1 base from V and 4 bases from J, with 12 bases between. Germline V CDR1 and CDR2: SGHVS, FNYEAQ. The participants were between roughly 18 and 89 years old and came from about two dozen US areas. Which cohort a participant joined came from the clinical history participants gave. The sequence was collected from a woman in her forties or fifties with acute COVID-19. Specimen: PBMCs or T cells enriched from blood (not recorded which). The rearrangement links TRBV7-6 to TRBJ2-3; D is possibly TRBD1 (5 bases). DNA for the CDR3: TGTGCCAGCAGCTTAGGGGTGGGGCAGTCAGATACGCAGTATTTT. This encodes CASSLGVGQSDTQYF.